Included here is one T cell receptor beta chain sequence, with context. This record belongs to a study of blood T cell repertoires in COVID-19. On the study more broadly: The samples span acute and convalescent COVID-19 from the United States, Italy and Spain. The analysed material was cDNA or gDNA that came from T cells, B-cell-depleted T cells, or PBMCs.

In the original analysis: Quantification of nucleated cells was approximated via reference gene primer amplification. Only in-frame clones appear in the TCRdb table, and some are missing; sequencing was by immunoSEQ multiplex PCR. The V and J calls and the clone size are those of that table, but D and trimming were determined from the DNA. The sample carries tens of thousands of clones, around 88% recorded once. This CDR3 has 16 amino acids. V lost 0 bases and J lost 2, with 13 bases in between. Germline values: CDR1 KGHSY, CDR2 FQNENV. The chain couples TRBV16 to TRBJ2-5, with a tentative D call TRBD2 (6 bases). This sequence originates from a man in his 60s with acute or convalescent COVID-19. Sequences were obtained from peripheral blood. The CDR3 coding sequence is TGTGCCAGCAGCCAATCGATCGGGGGTTGGCAAGAGACCCAGTACTTC. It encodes CASSQSIGGWQETQYF.